This TCR beta chain was sequenced during a study of cytomegalovirus exposure and HLA in healthy donors. This clone came up once. The target antigen is unknown. The PCR was carried out with 60 Vbeta primers and 13 Jbeta primers. Assay used: immunoSEQ multiplex PCR; TCRdb lists only in-frame clones, some missing. The repertoire holds around 180,000 clones, with approximately 81% as singletons. Findings and caveats of the study: TCR beta sequences reportedly predicted the HLA-A and HLA-B alleles of most subjects accurately. The study found most TCR sequences rare, yet found some public TCRs in many donors.

The sequence was obtained from a woman in her late teens or twenties in good health and CMV-seropositive. The sequenced sample was PBMCs.

DNA of the CDR3: TGTGCCAGCAGTGAAGCGTTGGGGGGGGCCCCCGGGGAGCTGTTTTTT. Translating it yields CASSEALGGAPGELFF. The chain combines TRBV6-1 with TRBJ2-2, with D possibly TRBD2 on 7 matching bases. Germline assignment: CDR1 MNHNS and CDR2 SASEGT. The CDR3 covers 16 residues. V lost 0 bases to trimming and J lost 6 bases, with 14 bases between them.